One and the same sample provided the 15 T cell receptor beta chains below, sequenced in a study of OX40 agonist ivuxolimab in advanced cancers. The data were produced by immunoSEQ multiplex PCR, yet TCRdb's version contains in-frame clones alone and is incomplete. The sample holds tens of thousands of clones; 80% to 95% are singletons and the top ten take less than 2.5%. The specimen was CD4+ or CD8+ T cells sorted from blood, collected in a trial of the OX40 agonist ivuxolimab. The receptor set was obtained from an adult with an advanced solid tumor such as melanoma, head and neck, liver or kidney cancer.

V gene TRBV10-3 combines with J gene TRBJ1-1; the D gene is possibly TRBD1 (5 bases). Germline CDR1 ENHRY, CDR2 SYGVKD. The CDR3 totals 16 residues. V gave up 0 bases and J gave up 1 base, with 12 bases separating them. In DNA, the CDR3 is TGTGCCATCAGTGAGTCGTTAGGGGATTGGAACACTGAAGCTTTCTTT. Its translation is CAISESLGDWNTEAFF.

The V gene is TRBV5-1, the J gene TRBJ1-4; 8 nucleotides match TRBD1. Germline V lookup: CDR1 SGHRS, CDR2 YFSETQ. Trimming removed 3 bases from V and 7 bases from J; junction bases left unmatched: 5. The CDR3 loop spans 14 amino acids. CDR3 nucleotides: TGCGCCAGCAGCTCAGGACAGGGTGGTGAAAAACTGTTTTTT. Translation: CASSSGQGGEKLFF.

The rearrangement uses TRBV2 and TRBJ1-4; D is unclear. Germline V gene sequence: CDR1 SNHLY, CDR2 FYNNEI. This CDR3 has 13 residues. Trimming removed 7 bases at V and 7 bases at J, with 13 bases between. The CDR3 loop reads CASTRDPSEKLFF. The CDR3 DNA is TGTGCCAGCACCAGAGATCCGAGTGAAAAACTGTTTTTT.

DNA for the CDR3: TGTGCCAGCAGTGGCGATAGCGGAGATACGCAGTATTTT. This translates into CASSGDSGDTQYF. The V call is TRBV11-3, the J call TRBJ2-3; maybe TRBD2 (6 bases). CDR3 size: 13 residues. V shed 6 bases and J shed 5 bases, with 12 bases lying between them. Germline-derived CDR1 and CDR2 are SGHNT and YENEEA. The complete variable domain, with remaining parts taken from reference TRBV11-3 and TRBJ2-3, reads EAGVVQSPRYKIIEKKQPVAFWCNPISGHNTLYWYLQNLGQGPELLIRYENEEAVDDSQLPKDRFSAERLKGVDSTLKIQPAELGDSAVYLCASSGDSGDTQYFGPGTRLTVL.

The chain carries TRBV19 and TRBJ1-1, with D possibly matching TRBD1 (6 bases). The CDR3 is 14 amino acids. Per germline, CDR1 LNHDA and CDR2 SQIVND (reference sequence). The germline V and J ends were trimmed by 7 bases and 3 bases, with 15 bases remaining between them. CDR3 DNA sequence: TGTGCCAGTACTAAACAGGGCGAGTACACTGAAGCTTTCTTT. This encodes CASTKQGEYTEAFF. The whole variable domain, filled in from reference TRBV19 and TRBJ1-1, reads DGGITQSPKYLFRKEGQNVTLSCEQNLNHDAMYWYRQDPGQGLRLIYYSQIVNDFQKGDIAEGYSVSREKKESFPLTVTSAQKNPTAFYLCASTKQGEYTEAFFGQGTRLTVV.

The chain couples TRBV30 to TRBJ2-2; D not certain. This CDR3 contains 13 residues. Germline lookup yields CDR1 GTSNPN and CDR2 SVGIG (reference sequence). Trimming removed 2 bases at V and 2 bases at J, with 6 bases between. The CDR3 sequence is CAWSRINTGELFF. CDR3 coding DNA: TGTGCCTGGAGTAGGATCAACACCGGGGAGCTGTTTTTT. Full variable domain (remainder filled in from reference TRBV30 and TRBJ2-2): SQTIHQWPATLVQPVGSPLSLECTVEGTSNPNLYWYRQAAGRGLQLLFYSVGIGQISSEVPQNLSASRPQDRQFILSSKKLLLSDSGFYLCAWSRINTGELFFGEGSRLTVL.

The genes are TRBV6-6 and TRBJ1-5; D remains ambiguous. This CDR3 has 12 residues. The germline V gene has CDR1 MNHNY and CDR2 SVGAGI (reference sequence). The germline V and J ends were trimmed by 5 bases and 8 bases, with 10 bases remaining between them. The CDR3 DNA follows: TGTGCCAGCAGTCCCCCCGGGGAGCCCCAGCATTTT. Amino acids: CASSPPGEPQHF.

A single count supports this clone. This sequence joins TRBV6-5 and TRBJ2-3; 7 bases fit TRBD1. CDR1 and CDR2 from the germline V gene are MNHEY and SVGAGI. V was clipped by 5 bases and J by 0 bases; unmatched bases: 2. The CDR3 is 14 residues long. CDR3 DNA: TGTGCCAGCAGTAGGGACAGAAGCACAGATACGCAGTATTTT. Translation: CASSRDRSTDTQYF.

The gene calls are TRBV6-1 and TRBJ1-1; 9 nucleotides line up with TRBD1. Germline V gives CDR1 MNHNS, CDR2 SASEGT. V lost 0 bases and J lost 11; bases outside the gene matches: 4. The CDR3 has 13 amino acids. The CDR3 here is CASSEAGTGWAFF. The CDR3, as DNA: TGTGCCAGCAGTGAAGCCGGGACAGGGTGGGCTTTCTTT.

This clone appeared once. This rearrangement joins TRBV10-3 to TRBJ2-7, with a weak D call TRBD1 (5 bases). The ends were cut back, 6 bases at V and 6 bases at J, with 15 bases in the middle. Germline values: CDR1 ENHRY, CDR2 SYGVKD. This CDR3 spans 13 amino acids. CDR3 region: CAISQDIPSEQYF. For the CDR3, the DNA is TGTGCCATCAGCCAGGACATACCCTCCGAGCAGTACTTC.

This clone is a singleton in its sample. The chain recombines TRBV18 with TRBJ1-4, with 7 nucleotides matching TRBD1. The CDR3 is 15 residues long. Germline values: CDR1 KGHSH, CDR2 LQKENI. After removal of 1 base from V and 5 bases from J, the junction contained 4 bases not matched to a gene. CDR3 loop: CASSPRDSSNEKLFF. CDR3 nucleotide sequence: TGTGCCAGCTCACCACGGGACAGTTCAAATGAAAAACTGTTTTTT. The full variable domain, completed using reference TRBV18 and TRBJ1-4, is NAGVMQNPRHLVRRRGQEARLRCSPMKGHSHVYWYRQLPEEGLKFMVYLQKENIIDESGMPKERFSAEFPKEGPSILRIQQVVRGDSAAYFCASSPRDSSNEKLFFGSGTQLSVL.

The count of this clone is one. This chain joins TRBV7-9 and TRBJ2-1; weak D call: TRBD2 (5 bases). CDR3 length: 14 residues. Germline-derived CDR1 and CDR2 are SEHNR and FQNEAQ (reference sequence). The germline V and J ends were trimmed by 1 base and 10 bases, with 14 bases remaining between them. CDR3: CASSLVVLGGEQFF. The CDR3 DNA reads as TGTGCCAGCAGCTTAGTGGTCCTGGGCGGGGAGCAGTTCTTC. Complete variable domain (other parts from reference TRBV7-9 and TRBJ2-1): DTGVSQNPRHKITKRGQNVTFRCDPISEHNRLYWYRQTLGQGPEFLTYFQNEAQLEKSRLLSDRFSAERPKGSFSTLEIQRTEQGDSAMYLCASSLVVLGGEQFFGPGTRLTVL.

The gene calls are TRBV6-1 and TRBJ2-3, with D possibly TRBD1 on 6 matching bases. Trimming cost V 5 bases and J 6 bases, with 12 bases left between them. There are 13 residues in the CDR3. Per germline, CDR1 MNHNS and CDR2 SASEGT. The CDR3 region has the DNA TGTGCCAGCAGTCTGCAGGGGTTGGATACGCAGTATTTT. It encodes CASSLQGLDTQYF.

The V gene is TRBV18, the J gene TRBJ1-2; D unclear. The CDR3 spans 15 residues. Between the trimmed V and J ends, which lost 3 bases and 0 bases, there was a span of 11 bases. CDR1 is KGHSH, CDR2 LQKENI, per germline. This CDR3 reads CASSPDTGSNYGYTF. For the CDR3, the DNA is TGTGCCAGCTCACCCGACACGGGCTCTAACTATGGCTACACCTTC.

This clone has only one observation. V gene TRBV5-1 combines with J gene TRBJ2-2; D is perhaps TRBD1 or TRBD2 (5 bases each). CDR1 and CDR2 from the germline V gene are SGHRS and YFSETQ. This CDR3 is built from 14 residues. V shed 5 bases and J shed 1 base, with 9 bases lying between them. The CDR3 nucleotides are TGCGCCAGCAGACGGGACGGGAACACCGGGGAGCTGTTTTTT. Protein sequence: CASRRDGNTGELFF.